This is a list of T cell receptor beta chains from one sample in a study of OX40 agonist ivuxolimab in advanced cancers. Sequencing used immunoSEQ multiplex PCR; TCRdb keeps in-frame clones, though not all of them. The data show tens of thousands of clones, 70% to 90% seen once. The sample here was CD4+ or CD8+ T cells sorted from blood, taken in a trial of the OX40 agonist ivuxolimab. All receptors derive from an adult with an advanced solid tumor such as melanoma, head and neck, liver or kidney cancer. CDR3s include the opening cysteine and the closing phenylalanine or tryptophan. Fields, in order: V gene, J gene, D gene, clone size, CDR3 protein, CDR3 DNA. A D gene is named only where the DNA matches it firmly. Size tells how often a clone was seen (once, few, many) or the class of an expanded clone, and some rows leave it out.

V: TRBV19; J: TRBJ2-7; D: .; size: .; CDR3: CASSPTGEYEQYF; DNA: TGTGCCAGTAGCCCAACGGGGGAGTACGAGCAGTACTTC
V: TRBV30; J: TRBJ1-1; D: TRBD1; size: .; CDR3: CALLTGTLAAFF; DNA: TGTGCCTTATTGACAGGGACCTTAGCGGCTTTCTTT
V: TRBV4-3; J: TRBJ2-5; D: TRBD2; size: .; CDR3: CASSQQLAGAGETQYF; DNA: TGCGCCAGCAGCCAACAGCTAGCGGGAGCGGGGGAGACCCAGTACTTC
V: TRBV19; J: TRBJ1-1; D: .; size: .; CDR3: CASSILDSPYTEAFF; DNA: TGTGCCAGTAGTATATTGGACAGCCCTTACACTGAAGCTTTCTTT
V: TRBV15; J: TRBJ1-1; D: .; size: .; CDR3: CATSSGAGLGTEAFF; DNA: TGTGCCACCAGCAGTGGTGCAGGCCTGGGCACTGAAGCTTTCTTT
V: TRBV29-1; J: TRBJ1-2; D: .; size: .; CDR3: CSVLGTYGYTF; DNA: TGCAGCGTTTTGGGTACTTACGGCTACACCTTC
V: TRBV29-1; J: TRBJ2-7; D: TRBD1; size: .; CDR3: CSVTGTGRGEQYF; DNA: TGCAGCGTGACAGGGACAGGGAGAGGCGAGCAGTACTTC
V: TRBV27; J: TRBJ2-7; D: .; size: .; CDR3: CASSYRVHYEQYF; DNA: TGTGCCAGCAGTTACCGGGTCCACTACGAGCAGTACTTC
V: TRBV4-3; J: TRBJ2-1; D: TRBD2; size: .; CDR3: CASSQAGPIESAGVVFEQFF; DNA: TGCGCCAGCAGCCAAGCTGGTCCCATAGAGTCGGCGGGAGTTGTTTTTGAGCAGTTCTTC
V: TRBV7-8; J: TRBJ1-2; D: .; size: .; CDR3: CASSPLSVNYGYTF; DNA: TGTGCCAGCAGCCCCCTGAGCGTTAACTATGGCTACACCTTC
V: TRBV10-3; J: TRBJ2-3; D: .; size: .; CDR3: CAISEDGARADTQYF; DNA: TGTGCCATCAGTGAGGACGGGGCTCGGGCAGATACGCAGTATTTT
V: TRBV5-6; J: TRBJ2-3; D: TRBD2; size: .; CDR3: CASSAPASGRDTDTQYF; DNA: TGTGCCAGCAGCGCCCCCGCTAGCGGGCGAGATACAGATACGCAGTATTTT
V: TRBV6-1; J: TRBJ2-3; D: .; size: once; CDR3: CASSERQIGTDTQYF; DNA: TGTGCCAGCAGTGAGAGACAAATCGGAACAGATACGCAGTATTTT
V: TRBV27; J: TRBJ2-1; D: TRBD2; size: .; CDR3: CASSFLAGGSNEQFF; DNA: TGTGCCAGCAGTTTTCTAGCGGGAGGTTCCAATGAGCAGTTCTTC
V: TRBV15; J: TRBJ2-7; D: TRBD2; size: .; CDR3: CATSIGTSGSTLGYEQYF; DNA: TGTGCCACCAGCATCGGGACTAGCGGGAGTACCCTGGGGTACGAGCAGTACTTC
V: TRBV7-8; J: TRBJ2-7; D: TRBD1; size: .; CDR3: CASRELGQGAEEQYF; DNA: TGTGCCAGCAGGGAGTTGGGACAGGGGGCGGAGGAGCAGTACTTC
V: TRBV30; J: TRBJ2-7; D: .; size: .; CDR3: CAWRARGSYEQYF; DNA: TGTGCCTGGAGAGCCAGGGGCTCCTACGAGCAGTACTTC
V: TRBV6-6; J: TRBJ1-1; D: TRBD1; size: .; CDR3: CASSYPTGVENAEAFF; DNA: TGTGCCAGCAGTTACCCGACAGGGGTGGAGAACGCTGAAGCTTTCTTT
V: TRBV7-6; J: TRBJ2-3; D: .; size: .; CDR3: CASSLGGITTDTQYF; DNA: TGTGCCAGCAGCCTAGGGGGGATTACCACAGATACGCAGTATTTT
V: TRBV6-1; J: TRBJ2-7; D: .; size: .; CDR3: CASSEVHLYEQYF; DNA: TGTGCCAGCAGTGAAGTGCATCTTTACGAGCAGTACTTC
V: TRBV9; J: TRBJ1-4; D: .; size: .; CDR3: CASSAAENEKLFF; DNA: TGTGCCAGCAGCGCCGCCGAGAATGAAAAACTGTTTTTT
V: TRBV19; J: TRBJ2-1; D: TRBD2; size: .; CDR3: CATRWASGTDEQFF; DNA: TGTGCCACCAGATGGGCTAGCGGGACTGATGAGCAGTTCTTC
V: TRBV14; J: TRBJ2-7; D: .; size: .; CDR3: CASSENRDLEQYF; DNA: TGTGCCAGCAGCGAAAACAGAGACCTAGAGCAGTACTTC
V: TRBV14; J: TRBJ2-5; D: .; size: .; CDR3: CASRREPAKEQKTQYF; DNA: TGTGCCAGCAGGCGAGAGCCGGCAAAAGAGCAAAAGACCCAGTACTTC
V: TRBV2; J: TRBJ1-1; D: .; size: .; CDR3: CASSWQRSPGAFF; DNA: TGTGCCAGCAGTTGGCAAAGGTCCCCTGGGGCTTTCTTT
V: TRBV2; J: TRBJ2-1; D: TRBD2; size: .; CDR3: CASSEYLAGGWEQFF; DNA: TGTGCCAGCAGTGAGTACCTAGCGGGAGGATGGGAGCAGTTCTTC
V: TRBV10-3; J: TRBJ2-2; D: TRBD1; size: .; CDR3: CAIRDRDRGGTGELFF; DNA: TGTGCCATCAGGGACCGGGACAGGGGAGGGACCGGGGAGCTGTTTTTT
V: TRBV7-9; J: TRBJ1-2; D: .; size: .; CDR3: CASSPTGNYGYTF; DNA: TGTGCCAGCAGCCCCACAGGGAACTATGGCTACACCTTC
V: TRBV7-8; J: TRBJ2-7; D: TRBD2; size: .; CDR3: CASSSPLRPAGGVAEQYF; DNA: TGTGCCAGCAGCTCGCCCCTCAGGCCAGCGGGAGGCGTCGCCGAGCAGTACTTC
V: TRBV2; J: TRBJ1-5; D: .; size: .; CDR3: CASSVWGPSNQPQHF; DNA: TGTGCCAGCAGTGTGTGGGGACCAAGCAATCAGCCCCAGCATTTT
V: TRBV28; J: TRBJ1-1; D: .; size: .; CDR3: CASRSFSTEAFF; DNA: TGTGCCAGCAGATCATTTAGTACTGAAGCTTTCTTT
V: TRBV7-3; J: TRBJ2-6; D: .; size: .; CDR3: CASSLGGGNSGANVLTF; DNA: TGTGCCAGCAGCCTGGGAGGGGGAAACTCTGGGGCCAACGTCCTGACTTTC
V: TRBV19; J: TRBJ1-2; D: TRBD1; size: .; CDR3: CASSVERGRGYGYTF; DNA: TGTGCCAGTAGCGTCGAGAGGGGGCGCGGCTATGGCTACACCTTC
V: TRBV9; J: TRBJ2-5; D: .; size: once; CDR3: CASSVGSGDETQYF; DNA: TGTGCCAGCAGCGTAGGTTCAGGGGATGAGACCCAGTACTTC
V: TRBV27; J: TRBJ2-1; D: .; size: .; CDR3: CASSPRAGNNEQFF; DNA: TGTGCCAGCAGCCCGCGGGCGGGAAACAATGAGCAGTTCTTC
V: TRBV9; J: TRBJ1-2; D: .; size: .; CDR3: CASSFGPANYGYTF; DNA: TGTGCCAGCAGCTTCGGCCCAGCTAACTATGGCTACACCTTC
V: TRBV25-1; J: TRBJ2-7; D: .; size: once; CDR3: CASSEKGYYEQYF; DNA: TGTGCCAGCAGTGAAAAGGGGTACTACGAGCAGTACTTC
V: TRBV7-3; J: TRBJ2-1; D: TRBD2; size: .; CDR3: CASSFVAGNEQFF; DNA: TGTGCCAGCAGCTTTGTAGCGGGGAATGAGCAGTTCTTC
V: TRBV11-2; J: TRBJ1-4; D: .; size: .; CDR3: CASSAIQRTNEKLFF; DNA: TGTGCCAGCAGCGCCATACAGAGAACTAATGAAAAACTGTTTTTT
V: TRBV19; J: TRBJ1-2; D: .; size: .; CDR3: CASATGWSGYTF; DNA: TGTGCCAGTGCTACAGGGTGGTCTGGCTACACCTTC
V: TRBV6-1; J: TRBJ1-1; D: TRBD1; size: .; CDR3: CAGGTGLPNTEAFF; DNA: TGTGCCGGAGGGACAGGGTTACCGAACACTGAAGCTTTCTTT
V: TRBV7-8; J: TRBJ2-3; D: TRBD2; size: .; CDR3: CASTAGAGDTQYF; DNA: TGTGCCAGCACGGCGGGAGCAGGAGATACGCAGTATTTT
V: TRBV7-2; J: TRBJ1-1; D: .; size: .; CDR3: CASSLESNTEAFF; DNA: TGTGCCAGCAGCTTAGAGTCGAACACTGAAGCTTTCTTT
V: TRBV7-9; J: TRBJ2-2; D: .; size: once; CDR3: CASSFAGRDTGELFF; DNA: TGTGCCAGCAGCTTCGCAGGGCGGGACACCGGGGAGCTGTTTTTT
V: TRBV29-1; J: TRBJ2-1; D: TRBD1; size: few; CDR3: CSVGGRTGNYNEQFF; DNA: TGCAGCGTTGGGGGGAGGACAGGGAACTACAATGAGCAGTTCTTC
V: TRBV27; J: TRBJ2-7; D: .; size: once; CDR3: CASSFTGNGYEQYF; DNA: TGTGCCAGCAGTTTCACAGGGAATGGGTACGAGCAGTACTTC
V: TRBV30; J: TRBJ1-1; D: .; size: .; CDR3: CAAAPGLGTEAFF; DNA: TGTGCCGCCGCCCCAGGGTTGGGCACTGAAGCTTTCTTT
V: TRBV9; J: TRBJ1-4; D: .; size: .; CDR3: CASSVFGTENEKLFF; DNA: TGTGCCAGCAGCGTTTTTGGGACGGAAAATGAAAAACTGTTTTTT
V: TRBV9; J: TRBJ2-1; D: .; size: .; CDR3: CASSVAGTGRMSEQFF; DNA: TGTGCCAGCAGCGTAGCCGGGACTGGGAGGATGAGTGAGCAGTTCTTC
V: TRBV11-2; J: TRBJ2-1; D: .; size: .; CDR3: CASSHRYNEQFF; DNA: TGTGCCAGCAGCCACAGGTACAATGAGCAGTTCTTC
V: TRBV9; J: TRBJ2-5; D: .; size: .; CDR3: CASSSGGYSETQYF; DNA: TGTGCCAGCAGCTCCGGAGGGTATTCAGAGACCCAGTACTTC
V: TRBV7-8; J: TRBJ2-5; D: TRBD1; size: .; CDR3: CASSSGQGADAETQYF; DNA: TGTGCCAGCAGCTCGGGACAGGGGGCTGACGCCGAGACCCAGTACTTC
V: TRBV27; J: TRBJ2-7; D: TRBD2; size: .; CDR3: CASSSLAGGPYEQYF; DNA: TGTGCCAGCAGTTCGCTAGCGGGAGGGCCTTACGAGCAGTACTTC
V: TRBV11-2; J: TRBJ2-7; D: .; size: .; CDR3: CASSLDGERWQYF; DNA: TGTGCCAGCAGCTTAGATGGGGAAAGGTGGCAGTACTTC
V: TRBV6-1; J: TRBJ2-1; D: TRBD2; size: .; CDR3: CASSEREGSYNEQFF; DNA: TGTGCCAGCAGTGAACGGGAGGGCTCCTACAATGAGCAGTTCTTC
V: TRBV4-1; J: TRBJ2-7; D: .; size: .; CDR3: CASSQDPGTPLEQYF; DNA: TGCGCCAGCAGCCAAGACCCCGGGACCCCCCTCGAGCAGTACTTC
V: TRBV5-4; J: TRBJ2-2; D: .; size: .; CDR3: CASSYPGTFGTGELFF; DNA: TGTGCCAGCAGCTACCCCGGGACGTTCGGGACCGGGGAGCTGTTTTTT
V: TRBV27; J: TRBJ1-2; D: .; size: .; CDR3: CASKGGANSYGYTF; DNA: TGTGCCAGCAAAGGGGGGGCCAATTCCTATGGCTACACCTTC
V: TRBV4-1; J: TRBJ2-1; D: TRBD2; size: .; CDR3: CASSQDTGRAYNEQFF; DNA: TGCGCCAGCAGCCAAGATACCGGGAGGGCTTACAATGAGCAGTTCTTC